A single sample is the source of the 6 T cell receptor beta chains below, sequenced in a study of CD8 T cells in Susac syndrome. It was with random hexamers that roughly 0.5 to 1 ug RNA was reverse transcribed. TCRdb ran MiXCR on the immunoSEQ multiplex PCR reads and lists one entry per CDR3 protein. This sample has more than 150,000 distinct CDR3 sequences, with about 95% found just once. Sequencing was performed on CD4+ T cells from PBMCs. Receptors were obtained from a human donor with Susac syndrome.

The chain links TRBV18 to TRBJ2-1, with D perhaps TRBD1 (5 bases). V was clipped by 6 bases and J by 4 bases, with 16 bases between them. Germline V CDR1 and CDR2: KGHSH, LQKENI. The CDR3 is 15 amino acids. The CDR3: CASSFPRTGYNEQFF. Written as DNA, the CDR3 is TGTGCCAGCTCCTTCCCACGTACAGGTTACAATGAGCAGTTCTTC. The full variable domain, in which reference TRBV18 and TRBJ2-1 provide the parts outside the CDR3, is NAGVMQNPRHLVRRRGQEARLRCSPMKGHSHVYWYRQLPEEGLKFMVYLQKENIIDESGMPKERFSAEFPKEGPSILRIQQVVRGDSAAYFCASSFPRTGYNEQFFGPGTRLTVL.

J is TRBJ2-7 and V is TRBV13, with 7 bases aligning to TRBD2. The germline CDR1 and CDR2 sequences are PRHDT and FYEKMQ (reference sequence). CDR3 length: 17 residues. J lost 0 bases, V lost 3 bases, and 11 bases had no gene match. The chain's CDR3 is CASSFGSRGGPSYEQYF. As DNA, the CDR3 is TGTGCCAGCAGCTTCGGGTCCCGCGGGGGACCCTCCTACGAGCAGTACTTC.

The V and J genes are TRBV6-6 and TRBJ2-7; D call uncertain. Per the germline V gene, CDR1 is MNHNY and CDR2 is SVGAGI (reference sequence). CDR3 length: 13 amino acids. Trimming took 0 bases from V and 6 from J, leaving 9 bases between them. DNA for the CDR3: TGTGCCAGCAGTTACTCGTCCTGGGCCGAGCAGTACTTC. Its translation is CASSYSSWAEQYF.

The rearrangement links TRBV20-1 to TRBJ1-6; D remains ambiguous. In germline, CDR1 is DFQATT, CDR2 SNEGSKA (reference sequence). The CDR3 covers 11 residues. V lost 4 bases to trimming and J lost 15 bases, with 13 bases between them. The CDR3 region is CSATKPGLLHF. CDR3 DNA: TGCAGTGCTACAAAACCGGGCCTCCTCCACTTT.

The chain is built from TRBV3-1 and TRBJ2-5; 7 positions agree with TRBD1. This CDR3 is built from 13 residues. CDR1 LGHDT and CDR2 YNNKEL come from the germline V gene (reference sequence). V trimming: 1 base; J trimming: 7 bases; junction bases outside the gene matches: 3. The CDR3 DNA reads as TGTGCCAGCAGCCAAGTCGCAGGGGGGACCCAGTACTTC. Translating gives CASSQVAGGTQYF.

The CDR3 nucleotides are TGTGCCAGCTCACCACGCGACAGGGTACTCCTCGAGCAGTACTTC. Encoded protein: CASSPRDRVLLEQYF. This sequence joins TRBV18 and TRBJ2-7; 7 bases are a match to TRBD1. The CDR3 runs to 15 residues. Per the germline V gene, CDR1 is KGHSH and CDR2 is LQKENI. Trimming took 1 base from V and 6 from J; bases not matched to a gene: 9.